This T cell receptor beta chain was sequenced in a study of T cell responses to AZD1222 COVID-19 vaccine. Study observations and caveats: Only a handful of AZD1222 recipients, several in all, had baseline seropositivity. Spike-specific TCR breadth and depth went up after people got two AZD1222 doses. White British people made up most donors, females outnumbered males, and clonal diversity was possibly underestimated. The study reported that nearly half of spike-specific TCRs target unmutated variant regions.

Using immunoSEQ multiplex PCR, the repertoire was profiled, and TCRdb retains in-frame clones only, with some absent. Among about 100,000 clones listed, 80% to 90% were seen once. This CDR3 is 14 amino acids long. Looked up from germline, CDR1 is SGDLS and CDR2 is YYNGEE. Trimming pared 0 bases from V and 2 bases from J, leaving 6 bases between. As regards this clone: Its antigen is undetermined.

The V gene is TRBV9, the J gene TRBJ1-3, with unresolved D. The source was peripheral blood, collected on day 0 of AZD1222 vaccination. The source of this sequence is an adult in good health. Here the CDR3 reads CASSVDGPGNTIYF. In DNA, the CDR3 is TGTGCCAGCAGCGTAGATGGACCTGGAAACACCATATATTTT.